This TCR beta chain was retrieved from a study of CD8 T cells in Susac syndrome. Overall study findings and caveats: The authors found no clonal expansion in Susac syndrome CD4+ T cell repertoires.

Random hexamers primed reverse transcription of about 0.45 to 1 ug RNA. TCRdb recomputed calls from the immunoSEQ multiplex PCR reads with MiXCR, one row per CDR3 protein. The table lists approximately 190,000 distinct CDR3 sequences, roughly 95% of them singletons. This CDR3 has 12 amino acids. The V gene's germline CDR1 is MNHEY and CDR2 SMNVEV (reference sequence). Trimming removed 8 bases from V and 4 bases from J, with 12 bases in between. Patients with Susac syndrome met diagnostic criteria that were recently defined for definite or probable disease. In the case of this clonotype: What it binds is not known.

The source of this sequence is a human donor with Susac syndrome. The sample taken for sequencing was CD4+ T cells from PBMCs. V usage is TRBV27 and J usage is TRBJ2-7; tentative D call: TRBD1 (5 bases). The CDR3 loop is CASWGRGYEQYF. As DNA, the CDR3 is TGTGCCAGCTGGGGTAGGGGATACGAGCAGTACTTC.